The present T cell receptor beta chain was sequenced within a study of blood T cell repertoires in COVID-19. Sequencing used immunoSEQ multiplex PCR; TCRdb keeps in-frame clones, though not all of them. The sample carries around 300,000 clones, 85% to 90% recorded once. The germline V and J ends were trimmed by 1 base and 5 bases, with 11 bases remaining between them. Germline V gives CDR1 SGHDN, CDR2 FVKESK. The CDR3 runs to 14 residues. Sequenced: peripheral blood. The chain uses TRBV14 and TRBJ2-5; D call uncertain. The receptor's source is a woman aged 45 to 65 with COVID-19, enrolled during active disease. The CDR3, as DNA: TGTGCCAGCAGCCAAGCTAGTAACGGGGAGACCCAGTACTTC. It encodes CASSQASNGETQYF.